This TCR beta chain originates from a study of shared clonotypes between healthy human individuals. Broader study findings: The low donor count limited represented genetic and exposure-history diversity.

Data came from immunoSEQ multiplex PCR; TCRdb stores just in-frame clones and leaves some out. The sample shows around 1.4 million clones, 98% of them seen only once. As to this clone: Its antigen is still unknown.

The CDR3 extends over 13 amino acids. The V gene's germline CDR1 is SGHVS and CDR2 FQNEAQ. V lost 5 bases and J lost 12, with 20 bases in between. The clonotype comes from a man under 40 in good health. Sequenced sample: naive CD4+ T cells sorted from blood. Regarding subset: CD45RA+ positively selected. V gene TRBV7-8 combines with J gene TRBJ2-7; possible D gene TRBD1, 6 bases. Here the CDR3 reads CASSPRDIEWSYF. The CDR3 DNA reads as TGTGCCAGCAGCCCGAGGGACATCGAATGGTCGTACTTC.